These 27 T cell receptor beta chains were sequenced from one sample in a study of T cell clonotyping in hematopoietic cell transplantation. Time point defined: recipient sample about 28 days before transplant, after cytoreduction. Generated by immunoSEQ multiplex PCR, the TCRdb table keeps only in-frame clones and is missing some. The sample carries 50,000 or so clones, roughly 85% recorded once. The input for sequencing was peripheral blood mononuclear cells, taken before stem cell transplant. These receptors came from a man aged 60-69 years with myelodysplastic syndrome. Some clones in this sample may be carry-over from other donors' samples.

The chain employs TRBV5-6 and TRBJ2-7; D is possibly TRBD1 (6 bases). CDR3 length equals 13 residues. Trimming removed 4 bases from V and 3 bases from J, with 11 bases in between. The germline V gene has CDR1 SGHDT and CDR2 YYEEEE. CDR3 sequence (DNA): TGTGCCAGCAGCCTACAGGGCTTCTACGAGCAGTACTTC. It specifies CASSLQGFYEQYF.

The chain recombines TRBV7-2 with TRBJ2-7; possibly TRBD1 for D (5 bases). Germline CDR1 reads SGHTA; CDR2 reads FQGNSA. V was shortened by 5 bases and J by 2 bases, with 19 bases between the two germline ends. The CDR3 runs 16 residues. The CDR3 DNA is TGTGCCAGCAGCCGAGACCAGGGATCTTCTGCCTACGAGCAGTACTTC. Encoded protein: CASSRDQGSSAYEQYF.

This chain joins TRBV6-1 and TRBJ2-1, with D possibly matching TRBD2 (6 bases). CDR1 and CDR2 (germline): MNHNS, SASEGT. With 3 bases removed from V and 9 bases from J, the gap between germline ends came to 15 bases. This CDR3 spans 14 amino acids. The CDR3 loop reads CASSERLALGEQFF. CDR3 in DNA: TGTGCCAGCAGTGAGCGGCTAGCGTTAGGTGAGCAGTTCTTC.

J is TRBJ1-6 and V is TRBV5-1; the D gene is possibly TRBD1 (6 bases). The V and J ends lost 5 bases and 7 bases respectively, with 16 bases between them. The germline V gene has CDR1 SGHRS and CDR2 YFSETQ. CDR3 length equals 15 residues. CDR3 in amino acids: CASRQDRTLNSPLHF. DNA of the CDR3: TGCGCCAGCAGACAGGACAGAACCCTAAATTCACCCCTCCACTTT.

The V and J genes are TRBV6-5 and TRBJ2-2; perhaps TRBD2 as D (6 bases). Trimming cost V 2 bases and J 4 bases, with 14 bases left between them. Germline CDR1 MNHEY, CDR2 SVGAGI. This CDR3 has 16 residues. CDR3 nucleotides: TGTGCCAGCAGTTACGTCGCGGGACCCTCCACCGGGGAGCTGTTTTTT. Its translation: CASSYVAGPSTGELFF.

The CDR3 DNA follows: TGCGCCAGCAGCTTACCGGGACTAGCGGGGGGGCCAGATGAGCAGTTCTTC. Amino acids: CASSLPGLAGGPDEQFF. J is TRBJ2-1 and V is TRBV5-1; 16 bases align to TRBD2. CDR1 is SGHRS, CDR2 YFSETQ, per germline. This CDR3 is 17 amino acids long. V was pared by 2 bases and J by 8 bases, with 7 bases of the junction left unmatched.

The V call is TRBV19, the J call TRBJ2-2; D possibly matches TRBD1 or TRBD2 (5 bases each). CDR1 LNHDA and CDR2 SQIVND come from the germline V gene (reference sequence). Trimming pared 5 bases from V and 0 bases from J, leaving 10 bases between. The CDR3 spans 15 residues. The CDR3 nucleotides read TGTGCCAGTAGTGTGGGGCGGGCGAACACCGGGGAGCTGTTTTTT. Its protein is CASSVGRANTGELFF.

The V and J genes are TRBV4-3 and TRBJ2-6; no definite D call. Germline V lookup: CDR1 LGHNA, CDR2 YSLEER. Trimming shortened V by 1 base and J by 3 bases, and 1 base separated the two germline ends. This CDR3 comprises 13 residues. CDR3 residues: CASSQGGANVLTF. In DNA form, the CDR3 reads TGCGCCAGCAGCCAAGGTGGGGCCAACGTCCTGACTTTC.

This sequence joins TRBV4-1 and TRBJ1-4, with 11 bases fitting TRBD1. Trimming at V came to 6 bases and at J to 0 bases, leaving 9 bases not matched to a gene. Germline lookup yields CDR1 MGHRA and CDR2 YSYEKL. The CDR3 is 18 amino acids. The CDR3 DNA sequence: TGCGCCAGCAGACGTGGACAGGGGGCCTTTGCAACTAATGAAAAACTGTTTTTT. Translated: CASRRGQGAFATNEKLFF.

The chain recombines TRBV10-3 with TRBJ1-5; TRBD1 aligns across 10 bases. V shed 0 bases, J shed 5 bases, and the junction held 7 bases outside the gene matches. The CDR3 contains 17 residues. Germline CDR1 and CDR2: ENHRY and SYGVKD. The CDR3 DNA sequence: TGTGCCATCAGTGAGTCGGTCGGGACAGGGGCTTATCAGCCCCAGCATTTT. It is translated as CAISESVGTGAYQPQHF.

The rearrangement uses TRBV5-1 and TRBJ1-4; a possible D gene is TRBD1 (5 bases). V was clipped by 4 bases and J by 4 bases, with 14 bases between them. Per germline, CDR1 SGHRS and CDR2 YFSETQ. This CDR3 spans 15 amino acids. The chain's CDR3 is CASSIQGSGNEKLFF. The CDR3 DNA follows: TGCGCCAGCAGCATTCAGGGTTCGGGTAATGAAAAACTGTTTTTT.

The CDR3 nucleotides read TGTGCCAGCAGCCGGGACAGGGGGTACCAAGAGACCCAGTACTTC. Amino acids: CASSRDRGYQETQYF. This chain connects TRBV9 to TRBJ2-5; the match to TRBD1 covers 11 bases. V lost 4 bases, J lost 0 bases, and 2 bases stayed unmatched. Germline CDR1 SGDLS, CDR2 YYNGEE. The CDR3 has 15 amino acids.

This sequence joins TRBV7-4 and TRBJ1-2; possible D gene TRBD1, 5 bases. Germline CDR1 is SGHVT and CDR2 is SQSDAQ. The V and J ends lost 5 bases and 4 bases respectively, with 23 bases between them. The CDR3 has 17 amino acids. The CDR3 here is CASSPGARAQGGYGYTF. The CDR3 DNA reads TGTGCCAGCAGCCCAGGTGCTCGGGCGCAGGGCGGCTATGGCTACACCTTC.

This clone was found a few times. The CDR3 spells CASIQGGGWLNQPQHF. Written as DNA, the CDR3 is TGTGCCAGTATTCAGGGGGGGGGCTGGCTCAATCAGCCCCAGCATTTT. V and J are TRBV19 and TRBJ1-5, with 7 bases identical to TRBD1. Germline CDR1 LNHDA, CDR2 SQIVND (reference sequence). V gave up 7 bases and J gave up 3 bases; unmatched junction bases: 12. The CDR3 is made up of 16 amino acids.

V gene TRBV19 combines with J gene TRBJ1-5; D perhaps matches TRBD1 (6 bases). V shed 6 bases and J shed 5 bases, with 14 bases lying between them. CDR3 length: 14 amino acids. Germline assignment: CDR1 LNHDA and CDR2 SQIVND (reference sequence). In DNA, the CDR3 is TGTGCCAGTAGGGGGTTACAGGGAGATCAGCCCCAGCATTTT. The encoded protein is CASRGLQGDQPQHF.

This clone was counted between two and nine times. This CDR3 is CASSPDMGRRAFF. The DNA of the CDR3 is TGTGCCAGCAGCCCCGATATGGGGCGCCGGGCTTTCTTT. The chain uses TRBV11-2 and TRBJ1-1, with a weak D call TRBD1 (5 bases). The CDR3 consists of 13 residues. V lost 5 bases and J 11 bases, leaving 18 bases between the germline ends. Germline lookup yields CDR1 SGHAT and CDR2 FQNNGV.

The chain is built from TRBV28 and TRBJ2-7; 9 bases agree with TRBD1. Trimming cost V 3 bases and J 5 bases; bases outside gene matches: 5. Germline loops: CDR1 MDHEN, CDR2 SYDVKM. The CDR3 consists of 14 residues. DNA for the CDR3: TGTGCCAGCAGTTTCGGGGACAGGGCGAACGAGCAGTACTTC. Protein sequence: CASSFGDRANEQYF.

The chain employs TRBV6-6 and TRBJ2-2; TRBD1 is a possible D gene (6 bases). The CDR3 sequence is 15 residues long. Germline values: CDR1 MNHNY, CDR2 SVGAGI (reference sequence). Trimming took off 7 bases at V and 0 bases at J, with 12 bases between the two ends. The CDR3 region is CASTDGQTNTGELFF. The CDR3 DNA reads TGTGCCAGCACAGACGGACAGACGAACACCGGGGAGCTGTTTTTT.

CDR3 residues: CASSYQGHTEQFF. The CDR3 bases are TGTGCCAGCAGTTACCAGGGACACACTGAGCAGTTCTTC. The chain couples TRBV6-5 to TRBJ2-1, with D possibly matching TRBD1 (6 bases). V dropped 2 bases and J dropped 9 bases, with 11 bases sitting between them. Germline CDR1 and CDR2: MNHEY and SVGAGI. This CDR3 spans 13 amino acids.

CDR3 coding DNA: TGTGCCAGCAGCTTAGGGTACAGGGTGAACACTGAAGCTTTCTTT. Its protein is CASSLGYRVNTEAFF. The V and J genes are TRBV11-2 and TRBJ1-1; D might be TRBD1 (6 bases). This CDR3 contains 15 residues. V lost 1 base, J lost 0 bases, and 9 bases lay in between. From germline, CDR1 is SGHAT and CDR2 FQNNGV.

For the CDR3, the DNA is TGTGCCAGTAGTATAGATCCGGATCAGCCCCAGCATTTT. This encodes CASSIDPDQPQHF. This sequence joins TRBV19 and TRBJ1-5; D is ambiguous. Between the trimmed V and J ends, which lost 0 bases and 5 bases, there was a span of 5 bases. The CDR3 sequence is 13 residues long. The germline gives CDR1 LNHDA, CDR2 SQIVND (reference sequence).

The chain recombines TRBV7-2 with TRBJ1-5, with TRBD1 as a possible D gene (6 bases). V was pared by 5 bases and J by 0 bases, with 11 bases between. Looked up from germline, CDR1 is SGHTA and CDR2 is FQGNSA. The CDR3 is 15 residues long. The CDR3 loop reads CASSEGGNSNQPQHF. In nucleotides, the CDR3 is TGTGCCAGCAGCGAGGGGGGTAATAGCAATCAGCCCCAGCATTTT.

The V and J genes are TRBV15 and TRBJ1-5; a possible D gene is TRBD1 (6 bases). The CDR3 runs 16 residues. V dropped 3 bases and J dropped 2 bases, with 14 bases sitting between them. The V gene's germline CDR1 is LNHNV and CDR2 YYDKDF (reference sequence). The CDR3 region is CATSSLRGAGNQPQHF. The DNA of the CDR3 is TGTGCCACCAGCAGCCTACGGGGGGCTGGCAATCAGCCCCAGCATTTT. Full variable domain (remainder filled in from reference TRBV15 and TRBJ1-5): DAMVIQNPRYQVTQFGKPVTLSCSQTLNHNVMYWYQQKSSQAPKLLFHYYDKDFNNEADTPDNFQSRRPNTSFCFLDIRSPGLGDTAMYLCATSSLRGAGNQPQHFGDGTRLSIL.

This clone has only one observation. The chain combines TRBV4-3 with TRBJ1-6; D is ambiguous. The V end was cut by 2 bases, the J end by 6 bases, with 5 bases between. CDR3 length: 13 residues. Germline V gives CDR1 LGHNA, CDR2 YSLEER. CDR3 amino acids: CASSQNFNSPLHF. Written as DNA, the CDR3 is TGCGCCAGCAGCCAAAACTTTAATTCACCCCTCCACTTT.

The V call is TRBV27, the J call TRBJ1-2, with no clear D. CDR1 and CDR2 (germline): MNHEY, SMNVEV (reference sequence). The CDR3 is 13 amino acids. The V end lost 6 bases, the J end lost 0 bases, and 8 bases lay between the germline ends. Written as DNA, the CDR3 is TGTGCCAGCAGATACAGAGCTAACTATGGCTACACCTTC. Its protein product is CASRYRANYGYTF.

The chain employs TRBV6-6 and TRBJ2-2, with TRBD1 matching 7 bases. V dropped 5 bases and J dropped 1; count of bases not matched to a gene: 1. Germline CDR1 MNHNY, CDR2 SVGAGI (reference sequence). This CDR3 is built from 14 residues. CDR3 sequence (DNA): TGTGCCAGCAGTAGACAGGGGAACACCGGGGAGCTGTTTTTT. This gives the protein CASSRQGNTGELFF.

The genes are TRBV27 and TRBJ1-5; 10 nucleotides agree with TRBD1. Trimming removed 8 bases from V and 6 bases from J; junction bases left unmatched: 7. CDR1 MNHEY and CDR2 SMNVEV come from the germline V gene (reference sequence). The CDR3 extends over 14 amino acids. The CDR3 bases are TGTGCCAGCGGGACAGGGGCCTTCGGTCAGCCCCAGCATTTT. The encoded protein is CASGTGAFGQPQHF.